These 24 T cell receptor beta chains were all obtained from the same sample, sequenced in a study of cytomegalovirus exposure and HLA in healthy donors. Primers for the PCR totalled 60 Vbeta and 13 Jbeta. Generated by immunoSEQ multiplex PCR, the TCRdb table keeps only in-frame clones and is missing some. The profile shows roughly 250,000 clones, about 80% of them singletons. The sequencing sample was made of PBMCs. These receptors were obtained from a girl aged 2-10 years in good health and CMV-seronegative.

This clone was picked up one time. The chain couples TRBV28 to TRBJ2-5; 7 bases match TRBD2. Germline CDR1 reads MDHEN; CDR2 reads SYDVKM. V was clipped by 5 bases and J by 5 bases; unmatched bases: 11. This CDR3 is built from 15 residues. The CDR3 loop is CASSPLRGFEETQYF. In DNA form, the CDR3 reads TGTGCCAGCAGTCCCCTGCGGGGGTTTGAGGAGACCCAGTACTTC.

The rearrangement joins TRBV19 to TRBJ1-6; TRBD1 aligns across 7 bases. Unmatched junction bases numbered 9, after V lost 6 bases and J lost 7 bases. Germline V lookup: CDR1 LNHDA, CDR2 SQIVND (reference sequence). There are 15 residues in the CDR3. CDR3 coding DNA: TGTGCCAGTAGCTACCAGGGGGTGGTCAATTCACCCCTCCACTTT. Its translation is CASSYQGVVNSPLHF.

The chain carries TRBV30 and TRBJ2-3; tentatively, D is TRBD1 (6 bases). The CDR3 length is 12 residues. Trimming cost V 0 bases and J 6 bases, with 7 bases left between them. Looked up from germline, CDR1 is GTSNPN and CDR2 is SVGIG (reference sequence). This CDR3 is CAWSVGADTQYF. DNA for the CDR3: TGTGCCTGGAGTGTGGGGGCGGATACGCAGTATTTT.

The chain has TRBV7-6 and TRBJ2-7; TRBD1 is a possible D gene (6 bases). CDR3 size: 14 residues. The germline CDR1 and CDR2 sequences are SGHVS and FNYEAQ. V gave up 5 bases and J gave up 0 bases, with 11 bases separating them. CDR3 sequence (DNA): TGTGCCAGCAGCCAACAGGGAGTCTCCTACGAGCAGTACTTC. This encodes CASSQQGVSYEQYF.

This chain connects TRBV9 to TRBJ2-1; TRBD2 matches at 8 bases. Germline assignment: CDR1 SGDLS and CDR2 YYNGEE. The CDR3 extends over 15 amino acids. J gave up 5 bases and V 0 bases, and 4 bases lay outside the gene matches. The CDR3 DNA reads TGTGCCAGCAGCGTAGGCTCAGCGGGGGACAATGAGCAGTTCTTC. Protein product: CASSVGSAGDNEQFF.

The chain has TRBV6-5 and TRBJ2-7; the match to TRBD2 covers 10 bases. V was clipped by 0 bases and J by 4 bases; unmatched bases: 3. The CDR3 consists of 15 residues. Germline V gives CDR1 MNHEY, CDR2 SVGAGI. The CDR3 DNA reads TGTGCCAGCAGTTACTCACTAGCGGGATCATACGAGCAGTACTTC. It is translated as CASSYSLAGSYEQYF.

This clone occurred a few times. V gene TRBV4-1 combines with J gene TRBJ2-7, with D tentatively TRBD1 (5 bases). CDR1 is MGHRA, CDR2 YSYEKL, per germline. Trimming cost V 1 base and J 6 bases, with 19 bases left between them. The CDR3 is 16 amino acids. For the CDR3, the DNA is TGCGCCAGCAGCCAAGCCACCGGACACAGTTCTCTCGAGCAGTACTTC. Translating gives CASSQATGHSSLEQYF.

The chain employs TRBV13 and TRBJ1-3; TRBD2 agrees at 13 bases. The J call may not be correct, given that the DNA end is closer to TRBJ2-2. The CDR3 loop spans 15 amino acids. In germline, CDR1 is PRHDT, CDR2 FYEKMQ (reference sequence). The CDR3 DNA sequence: TGTGCCAGCAGCTTCGGACTAGCGGGAGTCGGGGAGCTGTTTTTT. It specifies CASSFGLAGVGELFF.

The CDR3 region is CSVGTGGGYTF. The CDR3 coding sequence is TGCAGCGTTGGGACAGGGGGTGGCTACACCTTC. The rearrangement joins TRBV29-1 to TRBJ1-2, with 10 bases identical to TRBD1. The CDR3 length is 11 residues. The junction had 0 bases not matched to a gene; V was cut back by 4 bases and J by 7 bases. The V gene's germline CDR1 is SQVTM and CDR2 ANQGSEA.

The chain joins TRBV28 to TRBJ1-1; D unresolved. The CDR3 runs to 12 residues. V was shortened by 5 bases and J by 7 bases, with 11 bases between the two germline ends. Germline V CDR1 and CDR2: MDHEN, SYDVKM. CDR3 in amino acids: CASSVRQIEAFF. CDR3 nucleotides: TGTGCCAGCAGTGTGAGGCAGATTGAAGCTTTCTTT.

The V gene is TRBV19, the J gene TRBJ1-2, with D possibly TRBD1 on 6 matching bases. CDR1 LNHDA and CDR2 SQIVND come from the germline V gene (reference sequence). V dropped 4 bases and J dropped 4 bases, with 13 bases sitting between them. This CDR3 region has 14 residues. In nucleotides, the CDR3 is TGTGCCAGTAGTAGAGGGGGTCAGGCCTATGGCTACACCTTC. Translating it yields CASSRGGQAYGYTF.

The chain combines TRBV4-1 with TRBJ2-3; 12 bases map to TRBD2. J lost 1 base, V lost 3 bases, and 8 bases had no gene match. The CDR3 extends over 18 amino acids. CDR1 is MGHRA, CDR2 YSYEKL, per germline. CDR3 coding DNA: TGCGCCAGCAGCCATATTCCTAGCGGGAGGGCCGGCACAGATACGCAGTATTTT. Encoded protein: CASSHIPSGRAGTDTQYF.

As to this clone: One junction end does not reproduce the germline sequence, and a read error may be involved. V usage is TRBV7-9 and J usage is TRBJ1-3, with TRBD1 identical over 7 bases. The CDR3 extends over 16 amino acids. The V gene's germline CDR1 is SEHNR and CDR2 FQNEAQ (reference sequence). This chain's CDR3 is CSSSLVSGGTGNTIYF. As DNA, the CDR3 is TGTTCCAGCAGCTTAGTCTCAGGGGGTACTGGAAACACCATATATTTT. Combining the CDR3 with reference TRBV7-9 and TRBJ1-3 gives the whole variable domain DTGVSQNPRHKITKRGQNVTFRCDPISEHNRLYWYRQTLGQGPEFLTYFQNEAQLEKSRLLSDRFSAERPKGSFSTLEIQRTEQGDSAMYLCSSSLVSGGTGNTIYFGEGSWLTVV.

This chain uses TRBV7-2 with TRBJ1-2, with 7 nucleotides matching TRBD1. The CDR3 contains 15 residues. V trimming: 5 bases; J trimming: 7 bases; junction bases outside the gene matches: 13. From germline, CDR1 is SGHTA and CDR2 FQGNSA. CDR3 sequence reads: CASSDRTKGTVGYTF. DNA for the CDR3: TGTGCCAGCAGCGACCGTACGAAGGGGACAGTTGGCTACACCTTC.

V is TRBV29-1 and J is TRBJ2-2; D possibly corresponds to TRBD1 (6 bases). Germline CDR1 is SQVTM and CDR2 is ANQGSEA. This CDR3 region has 14 residues. Trimming took off 3 bases at V and 6 bases at J, with 14 bases between the two ends. CDR3 bases: TGCAGCGTTGAGAAACAGGGTCATGCCGGGGAGCTGTTTTTT. Its translation is CSVEKQGHAGELFF.

This clone was recorded once. This chain uses TRBV9 with TRBJ2-3, with 7 nucleotides matching TRBD1. J gave up 2 bases and V 0 bases, and 3 bases lay outside the gene matches. The CDR3 covers 15 residues. From germline, CDR1 is SGDLS and CDR2 YYNGEE. The DNA for the CDR3 is TGTGCCAGCAGCGTAGAAGGGGGCCACACAGATACGCAGTATTTT. Its translation is CASSVEGGHTDTQYF. The full variable domain, rest sourced from reference TRBV9 and TRBJ2-3, is DSGVTQTPKHLITATGQRVTLRCSPRSGDLSVYWYQQSLDQGLQFLIQYYNGEERAKGNILERFSAQQFPDLHSELNLSSLELGDSALYFCASSVEGGHTDTQYFGPGTRLTVL.

The chain uses TRBV28 and TRBJ2-1; TRBD2 matches at 12 bases. Germline CDR1 MDHEN, CDR2 SYDVKM. With V trimmed by 6 bases and J by 8 bases, 14 bases remained unmatched. The CDR3 is 17 residues long. CDR3 DNA: TGTGCCAGCAGCCGACTCCGACTAGCGGGGGAAGGGGATGAGCAGTTCTTC. Encoded protein: CASSRLRLAGEGDEQFF.

This rearrangement joins TRBV7-2 to TRBJ2-5, with D perhaps TRBD2 (7 bases). The J call may be faulty, since TRBJ2-7 better matches the DNA end. The CDR3 is 16 amino acids. Per the germline V gene, CDR1 is SGHTA and CDR2 is FQGNSA. CDR3 in DNA: TGTGCCAGCAGCCCTCCGGTCGGGGGGCCTCCCTACGAGCAGTACTTC. This translates into CASSPPVGGPPYEQYF.

The chain uses TRBV27 and TRBJ2-7; 7 nucleotides line up with TRBD2. CDR1 and CDR2 from the germline V gene are MNHEY and SMNVEV (reference sequence). This CDR3 is 13 amino acids long. The V and J ends lost 5 bases and 3 bases, in that order; junction bases with no gene match: 4. The CDR3 coding sequence is TGTGCCAGCAGTCCCCCGGGGGGCTACGAGCAGTACTTC. Amino acid sequence: CASSPPGGYEQYF.

The V call is TRBV4-1, the J call TRBJ2-1, with 15 bases matching TRBD2. Trimming at V came to 0 bases and at J to 9 bases, leaving 6 bases not matched to a gene. Germline CDR1 is MGHRA and CDR2 is YSYEKL. The CDR3 has 17 amino acids. The CDR3 region is CASSQDWTSGGAREQFF. The CDR3 nucleotides are TGCGCCAGCAGCCAAGATTGGACTAGCGGGGGGGCCCGTGAGCAGTTCTTC.

In this sample, this clone turned up a few times. The chain recombines TRBV7-9 with TRBJ2-7; TRBD1 is a possible D gene (6 bases). The CDR3 is 15 amino acids. Germline V gene sequence: CDR1 SEHNR, CDR2 FQNEAQ (reference sequence). V dropped 5 bases and J dropped 0 bases, with 14 bases sitting between them. Here the CDR3 DNA reads TGTGCCAGCAGCCGACAGGATTCCGTCTCCTACGAGCAGTACTTC. Translation gives CASSRQDSVSYEQYF.

This chain connects TRBV30 to TRBJ2-1; TRBD2 agrees at 10 bases. Germline-derived CDR1 and CDR2 are GTSNPN and SVGIG (reference sequence). The CDR3 is made up of 15 amino acids. With V trimmed by 5 bases and J by 2 bases, 6 bases remained unmatched. The CDR3 is CAWFKREGAYNEQFF. In nucleotides, the CDR3 is TGTGCCTGGTTTAAGCGGGAGGGAGCCTACAATGAGCAGTTCTTC.

V gene TRBV5-5 combines with J gene TRBJ1-1; perhaps TRBD1 as D (6 bases). V lost 3 bases, J lost 6 bases, and 15 bases lay in between. The CDR3 has 14 amino acids. Germline V lookup: CDR1 SGHKS, CDR2 YYEKEE (reference sequence). The CDR3 loop is CASSSGRGGAEAFF. In DNA form, the CDR3 reads TGTGCCAGCAGCTCCGGTAGGGGGGGCGCTGAAGCTTTCTTT.

The V call is TRBV13, the J call TRBJ2-2; 7 bases align to TRBD2. Germline V lookup: CDR1 PRHDT, CDR2 FYEKMQ (reference sequence). The CDR3 is 15 residues long. The V gene end was trimmed by 5 bases and the J gene end by 4 bases; junction bases not matched to a gene: 7. CDR3 protein: CASSPERGLTGELFF. The CDR3 nucleotides are TGTGCCAGCAGCCCAGAGCGGGGCCTCACCGGGGAGCTGTTTTTT.